This TCR beta chain was retrieved from a study of identical twins. Findings and caveats of the study: Low generation probability was overrepresented in out-of-frame alpha sequences shared by twins. Insertions ran lower in abundant cord blood beta clonotypes, though not in memory repertoires.

This CDR3 is 14 amino acids long. Germline V gene data show CDR1 as MNHNS and CDR2 as SASEGT. Trimming took off 6 bases at V and 7 bases at J, with 15 bases between the two ends. TCRdb reanalysed the 5' RACE reads using MiXCR and keeps one entry per CDR3 protein. The sample lists approximately 630,000 distinct CDR3 sequences, roughly 7.1% seen once, with approximately 1.5% in the top ten. There are a few counts of this clonotype. Its antigen is still unknown. These records were also assigned to another study, of yellow fever vaccine responses in identical twins. Per that study: The authors reported partly convergent, partly personalized vaccine responses in identical twins.

The rearrangement joins TRBV6-1 to TRBJ1-4; D is unresolved. Sequencing was done on a sample of PBMCs. This receptor was obtained from a woman aged 18-35 years in good health. The CDR3 DNA follows: TGTGCCAGCAGGAGCCCAGCGGGAGGTGAAAAACTGTTTTTT. It is translated as CASRSPAGGEKLFF.